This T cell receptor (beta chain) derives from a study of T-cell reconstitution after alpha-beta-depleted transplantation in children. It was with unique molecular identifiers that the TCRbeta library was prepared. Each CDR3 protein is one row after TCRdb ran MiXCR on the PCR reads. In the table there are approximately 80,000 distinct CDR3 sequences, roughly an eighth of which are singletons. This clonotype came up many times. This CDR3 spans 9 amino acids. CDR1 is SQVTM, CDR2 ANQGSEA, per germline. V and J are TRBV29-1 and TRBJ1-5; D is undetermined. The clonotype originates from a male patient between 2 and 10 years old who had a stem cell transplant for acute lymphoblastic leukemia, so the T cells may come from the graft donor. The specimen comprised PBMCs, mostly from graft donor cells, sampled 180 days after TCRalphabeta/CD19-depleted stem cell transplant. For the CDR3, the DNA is TGCAGTCTGAAGGAGCCCCAGCATTTT. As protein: CSLKEPQHF.